The TCR beta chain under discussion was sequenced for a study of cytomegalovirus exposure and HLA in healthy donors. V gave up 8 bases and J gave up 4 bases; unmatched junction bases: 12. The germline gives CDR1 MDHEN, CDR2 SYDVKM. The CDR3 contains 15 residues. This clone has only a few counts. A multiplex PCR was run with 60 Vbeta primers and 13 Jbeta primers. This table comes from immunoSEQ multiplex PCR, and its TCRdb copy is limited to in-frame clones, with some not included. The data hold hundreds of thousands of clones, with 82% observed a single time. The chain uses TRBV28 and TRBJ2-3; the match to TRBD2 covers 7 bases. The sequence was collected from a man aged 40-49 years in good health and CMV-seropositive. Sequenced sample: PBMCs. The CDR3 is CASGTRLAVPDTQYF. CDR3 nucleotides: TGTGCCAGCGGGACCAGACTAGCTGTACCAGATACGCAGTATTTT.